Listed here are 13 T cell receptor beta chains from one sample, sequenced in a study of blood T cell repertoires in COVID-19. Sequencing used immunoSEQ multiplex PCR; TCRdb keeps in-frame clones, though not all of them. Of about 180,000 clones listed, about 86% are singletons. The sequencing sample was made of peripheral blood. The receptors stem from a man in his forties or fifties with active or convalescent COVID-19.

As DNA, the CDR3 is TGCGCCAGCAGCCAACTTACCAGGGGGCTTGGCGAGCAGTACTTC. Translating it yields CASSQLTRGLGEQYF. J is TRBJ2-7 and V is TRBV4-1; 8 bases map to TRBD1. Germline V gene data show CDR1 as MGHRA and CDR2 as YSYEKL. The CDR3 has 15 amino acids. V shed 2 bases, J shed 6 bases, and the junction held 9 bases outside the gene matches.

The CDR3 sequence is CASSLAGLNEQFF. The CDR3 nucleotides are TGTGCCAGCAGCTTAGCGGGGCTTAATGAGCAGTTCTTC. This rearrangement joins TRBV7-3 to TRBJ2-1; tentative D call: TRBD2 (6 bases). Trimming left V 2 bases short and J 7 bases short, with 9 bases between. The CDR3 is made up of 13 amino acids. Germline loops: CDR1 SGHTA, CDR2 FQGTGA.

The rearrangement joins TRBV5-1 to TRBJ2-1; D is possibly TRBD2 (5 bases). CDR3 length: 16 amino acids. CDR1 and CDR2 from the germline V gene are SGHRS and YFSETQ. The germline V and J ends were trimmed by 0 bases and 0 bases, with 10 bases remaining between them. The CDR3 sequence: CASSLVVGSSYNEQFF. Written as DNA, the CDR3 is TGCGCCAGCAGCTTGGTCGTTGGGAGCTCCTACAATGAGCAGTTCTTC.

This chain connects TRBV6-5 to TRBJ1-4; possibly TRBD1 for D (6 bases). V was clipped by 7 bases and J by 7 bases, with 13 bases between them. Per the germline V gene, CDR1 is MNHEY and CDR2 is SVGAGI. There are 13 residues in the CDR3. Written as DNA, the CDR3 is TGTGCCAGCACGGGGGGCGGGATTGAAAAACTGTTTTTT. Translating gives CASTGGGIEKLFF.

The gene calls are TRBV18 and TRBJ1-3, with no clear D. With 6 bases removed from V and 0 bases from J, the gap between germline ends came to 9 bases. Germline V lookup: CDR1 KGHSH, CDR2 LQKENI. The CDR3 consists of 14 residues. In nucleotides, the CDR3 is TGTGCCAGCTCTTCCGGTCACTCTGGAAACACCATATATTTT. Amino acid sequence: CASSSGHSGNTIYF.

The chain recombines TRBV27 with TRBJ1-3; maybe TRBD1 (5 bases). V lost 6 bases and J lost 0, with 12 bases in between. The CDR3 runs to 15 residues. Germline V gene lookup returns CDR1 MNHEY and CDR2 SMNVEV (reference sequence). CDR3 DNA: TGTGCCAGCAGCGTCAGGGCCCACTCTGGAAACACCATATATTTT. Protein product: CASSVRAHSGNTIYF.

This sequence joins TRBV13 and TRBJ1-2; the D gene is possibly TRBD1 (5 bases). Germline loops: CDR1 PRHDT, CDR2 FYEKMQ (reference sequence). The CDR3 length is 13 residues. Trimming took 1 base from V and 4 from J, leaving 7 bases between them. In nucleotides, the CDR3 is TGTGCCAGCAGCTTAGACAGGCTCTATGGCTACACCTTC. Its translation: CASSLDRLYGYTF.

The chain joins TRBV11-1 to TRBJ2-1, with TRBD2 identical over 7 bases. Germline CDR1 reads SGHAT; CDR2 reads FQDESV (reference sequence). The CDR3 covers 13 residues. With 5 bases clipped from V and 7 bases from J, the junction kept 5 bases outside the gene matches. The CDR3 reads CASSPRTRNEQFF. In nucleotides, the CDR3 is TGTGCCAGCAGCCCGCGGACTAGAAATGAGCAGTTCTTC.

The V call is TRBV3-1 (or the pseudogene TRBV3-2), the J call TRBJ1-1; no clear D. V was shortened by 1 base and J by 7 bases, with 4 bases between the two germline ends. From germline, CDR1 is LGHDT and CDR2 YNNKEL (reference sequence). The CDR3 contains 11 residues. CDR3 amino acids: CASSQGLEAFF. CDR3 bases: TGTGCCAGCAGCCAAGGGCTTGAAGCTTTCTTT.

The chain combines TRBV23-1 with TRBJ1-6; 7 bases map to TRBD1. TRBV23-1 is identified as an open reading frame with a role that is uncertain. The CDR3 has 13 amino acids. J gave up 7 bases and V 9 bases, and 6 bases lay outside the gene matches. The CDR3 DNA reads as TGCGCCAGGTACAGGGGTAGCAATTCACCCCTCCACTTT. Encoded protein: CARYRGSNSPLHF.

The chain recombines TRBV9 with TRBJ2-5; 8 nucleotides align to TRBD2. J gave up 3 bases and V 0 bases, and 7 bases lay outside the gene matches. The germline CDR1 and CDR2 sequences are SGDLS and YYNGEE. This CDR3 has 16 amino acids. CDR3 in amino acids: CASSVGRTSGEETQYF. CDR3 bases: TGTGCCAGCAGCGTAGGTAGAACTAGCGGTGAAGAGACCCAGTACTTC.

This clone showed up just once. The rearrangement joins TRBV11-3 to TRBJ2-1; D perhaps matches TRBD2 (5 bases). CDR3 size: 14 residues. With 5 bases removed from V and 9 bases from J, the gap between germline ends came to 17 bases. In germline, CDR1 is SGHNT, CDR2 YENEEA. In DNA, the CDR3 is TGTGCCAGCAGCCTATTCCTCGGGGTCGGTGAGCAGTTCTTC. Its protein is CASSLFLGVGEQFF.

The genes are TRBV19 and TRBJ2-2; a weak D match, TRBD1 (5 bases). Germline V gene lookup returns CDR1 LNHDA and CDR2 SQIVND (reference sequence). With 7 bases removed from V and 6 bases from J, the gap between germline ends came to 12 bases. This CDR3 has 13 residues. CDR3 DNA sequence: TGTGCCAGTAATAGGGGTTGGGCCGGGGAGCTGTTTTTT. As protein: CASNRGWAGELFF.